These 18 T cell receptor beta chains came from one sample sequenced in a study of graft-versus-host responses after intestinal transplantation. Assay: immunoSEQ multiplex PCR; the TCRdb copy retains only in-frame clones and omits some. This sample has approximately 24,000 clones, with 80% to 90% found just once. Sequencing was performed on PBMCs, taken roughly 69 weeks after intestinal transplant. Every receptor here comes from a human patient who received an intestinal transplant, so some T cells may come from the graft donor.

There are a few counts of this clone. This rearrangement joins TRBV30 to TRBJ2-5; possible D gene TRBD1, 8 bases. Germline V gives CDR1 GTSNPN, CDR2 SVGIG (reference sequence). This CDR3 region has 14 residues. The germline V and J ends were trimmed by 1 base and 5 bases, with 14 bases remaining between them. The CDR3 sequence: CAWSAGQGGETQYF. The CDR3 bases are TGTGCCTGGAGTGCCGGACAGGGAGGGGAGACCCAGTACTTC. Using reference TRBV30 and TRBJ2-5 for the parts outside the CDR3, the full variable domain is SQTIHQWPATLVQPVGSPLSLECTVEGTSNPNLYWYRQAAGRGLQLLFYSVGIGQISSEVPQNLSASRPQDRQFILSSKKLLLSDSGFYLCAWSAGQGGETQYFGPGTRLLVL.

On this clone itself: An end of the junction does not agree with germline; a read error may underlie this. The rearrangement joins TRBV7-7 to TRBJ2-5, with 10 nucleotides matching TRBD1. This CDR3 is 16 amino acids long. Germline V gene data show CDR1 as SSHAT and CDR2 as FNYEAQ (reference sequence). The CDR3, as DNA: TGTGCTAGCAGCTTAGGCTGGGACAGGGGAGAAGAGACCCAGTACTTC. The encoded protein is CASSLGWDRGEETQYF. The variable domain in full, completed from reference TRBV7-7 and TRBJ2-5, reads GAGVSQSPRYKVTKRGQDVTLRCDPISSHATLYWYQQALGQGPEFLTYFNYEAQPDKSGLPSDRFSAERPEGSISTLTIQRTEQRDSAMYRCASSLGWDRGEETQYFGPGTRLLVL.

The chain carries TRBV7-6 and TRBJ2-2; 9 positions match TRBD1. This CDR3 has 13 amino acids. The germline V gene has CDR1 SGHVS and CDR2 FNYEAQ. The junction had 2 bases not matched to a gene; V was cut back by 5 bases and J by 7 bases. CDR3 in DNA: TGTGCCAGCAGCCCGACAGGGGGCGGGGAGCTGTTTTTT. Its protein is CASSPTGGGELFF.

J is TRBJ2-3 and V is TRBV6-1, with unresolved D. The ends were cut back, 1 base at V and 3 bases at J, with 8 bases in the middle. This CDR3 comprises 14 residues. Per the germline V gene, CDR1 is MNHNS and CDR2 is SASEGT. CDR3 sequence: CASSEELTTDTQYF. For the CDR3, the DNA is TGTGCCAGCAGTGAAGAGCTGACAACAGATACGCAGTATTTT.

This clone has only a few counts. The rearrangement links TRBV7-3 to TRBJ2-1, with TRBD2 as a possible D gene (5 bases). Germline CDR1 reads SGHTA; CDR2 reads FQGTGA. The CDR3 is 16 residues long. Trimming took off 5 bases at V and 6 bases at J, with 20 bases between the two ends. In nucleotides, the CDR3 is TGTGCCAGCAGCCCGATGGGTCCAGGAGGAGGCAATGAGCAGTTCTTC. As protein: CASSPMGPGGGNEQFF.

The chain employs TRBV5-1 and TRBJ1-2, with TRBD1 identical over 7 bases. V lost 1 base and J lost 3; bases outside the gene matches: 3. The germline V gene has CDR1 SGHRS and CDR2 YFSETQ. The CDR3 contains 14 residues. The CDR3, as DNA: TGCGCCAGCAGCTTGTATCAGGGGGACTATGGCTACACCTTC. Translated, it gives CASSLYQGDYGYTF.

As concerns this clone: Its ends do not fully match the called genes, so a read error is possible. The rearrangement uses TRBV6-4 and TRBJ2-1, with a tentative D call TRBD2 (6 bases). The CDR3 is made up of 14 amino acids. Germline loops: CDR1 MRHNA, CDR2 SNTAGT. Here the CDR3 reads CASSDSDLREKQLF. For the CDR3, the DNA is TGTGCCAGCAGTGACTCTGATCTCCGGGAGAAGCAGCTCTTC.

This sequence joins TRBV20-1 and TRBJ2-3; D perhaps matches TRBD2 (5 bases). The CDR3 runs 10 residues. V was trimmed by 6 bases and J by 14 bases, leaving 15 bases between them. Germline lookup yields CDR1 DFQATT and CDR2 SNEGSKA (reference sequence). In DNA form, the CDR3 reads TGCAGTGCGGAACTAGAAGGTCTGTATTTT. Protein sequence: CSAELEGLYF.

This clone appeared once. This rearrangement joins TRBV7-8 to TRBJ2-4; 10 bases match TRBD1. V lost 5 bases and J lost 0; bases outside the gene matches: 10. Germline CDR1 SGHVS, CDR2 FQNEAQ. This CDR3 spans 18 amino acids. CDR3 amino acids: CASSARDRGLVAKNIQYF. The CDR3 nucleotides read TGTGCCAGCAGCGCCCGGGACAGGGGACTCGTAGCCAAAAACATTCAGTACTTC.

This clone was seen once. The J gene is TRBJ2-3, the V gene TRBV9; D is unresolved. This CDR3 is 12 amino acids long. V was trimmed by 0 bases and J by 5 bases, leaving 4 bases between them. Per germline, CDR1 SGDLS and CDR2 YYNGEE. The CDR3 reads CASSVGGDTQYF. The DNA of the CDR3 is TGTGCCAGCAGCGTAGGGGGAGATACGCAGTATTTT.

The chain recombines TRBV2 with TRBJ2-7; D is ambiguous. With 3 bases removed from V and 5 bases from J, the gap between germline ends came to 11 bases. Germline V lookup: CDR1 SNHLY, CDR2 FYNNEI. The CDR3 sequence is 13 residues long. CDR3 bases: TGTGCCAGCAGTGAGCAAGGGCAAGACGAGCAGTACTTC. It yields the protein CASSEQGQDEQYF.

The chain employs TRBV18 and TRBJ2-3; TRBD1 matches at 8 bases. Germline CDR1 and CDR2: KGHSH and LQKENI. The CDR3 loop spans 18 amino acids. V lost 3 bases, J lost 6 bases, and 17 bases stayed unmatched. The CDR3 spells CASSPQQVGQGFWDTQYF. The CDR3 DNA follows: TGTGCCAGCTCACCTCAACAGGTCGGACAGGGTTTTTGGGATACGCAGTATTTT.

DNA for the CDR3: TGTGCCAGCAGCTTGGGCGAACACCTTAAGTTTGGGGAGCTGTTTTTT. The encoded protein is CASSLGEHLKFGELFF. The rearrangement uses TRBV5-6 and TRBJ2-2; D uncertain. CDR1 SGHDT and CDR2 YYEEEE come from the germline V gene. There are 16 residues in the CDR3. Between the trimmed V and J ends, which lost 0 bases and 8 bases, there was a span of 17 bases.

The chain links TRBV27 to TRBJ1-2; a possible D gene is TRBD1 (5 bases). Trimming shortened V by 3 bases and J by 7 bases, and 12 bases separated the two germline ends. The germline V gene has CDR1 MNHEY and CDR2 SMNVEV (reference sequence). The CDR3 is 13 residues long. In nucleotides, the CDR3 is TGTGCCAGCAGTTTGGGGAGGGGAGGTGGCTACACCTTC. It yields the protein CASSLGRGGGYTF.

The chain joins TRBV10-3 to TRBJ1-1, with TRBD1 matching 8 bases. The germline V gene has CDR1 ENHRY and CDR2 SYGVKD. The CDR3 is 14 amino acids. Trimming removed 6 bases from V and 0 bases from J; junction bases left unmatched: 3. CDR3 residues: CAIREGQVNTEAFF. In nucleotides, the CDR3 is TGTGCCATCAGGGAGGGACAGGTGAACACTGAAGCTTTCTTT.

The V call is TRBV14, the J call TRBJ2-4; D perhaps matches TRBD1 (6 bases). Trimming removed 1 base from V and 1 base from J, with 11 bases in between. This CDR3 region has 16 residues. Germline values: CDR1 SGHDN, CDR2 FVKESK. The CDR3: CASSQAHRGAKNIQYF. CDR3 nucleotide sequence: TGTGCCAGCAGCCAAGCTCATAGGGGGGCCAAAAACATTCAGTACTTC.

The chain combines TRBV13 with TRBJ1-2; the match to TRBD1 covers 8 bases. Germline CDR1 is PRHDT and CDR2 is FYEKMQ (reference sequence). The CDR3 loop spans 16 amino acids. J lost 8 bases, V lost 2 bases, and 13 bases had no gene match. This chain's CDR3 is CASSLTPLGQGKGYTF. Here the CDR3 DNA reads TGTGCCAGCAGCTTAACCCCCCTCGGACAGGGAAAGGGCTACACCTTC.

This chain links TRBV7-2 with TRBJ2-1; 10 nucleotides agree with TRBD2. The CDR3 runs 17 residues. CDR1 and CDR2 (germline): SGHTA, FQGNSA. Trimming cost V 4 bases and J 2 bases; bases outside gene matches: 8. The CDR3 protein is CASSYGSGRGPYNEQFF. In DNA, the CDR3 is TGTGCCAGCAGCTACGGAAGCGGGAGGGGACCCTACAATGAGCAGTTCTTC.